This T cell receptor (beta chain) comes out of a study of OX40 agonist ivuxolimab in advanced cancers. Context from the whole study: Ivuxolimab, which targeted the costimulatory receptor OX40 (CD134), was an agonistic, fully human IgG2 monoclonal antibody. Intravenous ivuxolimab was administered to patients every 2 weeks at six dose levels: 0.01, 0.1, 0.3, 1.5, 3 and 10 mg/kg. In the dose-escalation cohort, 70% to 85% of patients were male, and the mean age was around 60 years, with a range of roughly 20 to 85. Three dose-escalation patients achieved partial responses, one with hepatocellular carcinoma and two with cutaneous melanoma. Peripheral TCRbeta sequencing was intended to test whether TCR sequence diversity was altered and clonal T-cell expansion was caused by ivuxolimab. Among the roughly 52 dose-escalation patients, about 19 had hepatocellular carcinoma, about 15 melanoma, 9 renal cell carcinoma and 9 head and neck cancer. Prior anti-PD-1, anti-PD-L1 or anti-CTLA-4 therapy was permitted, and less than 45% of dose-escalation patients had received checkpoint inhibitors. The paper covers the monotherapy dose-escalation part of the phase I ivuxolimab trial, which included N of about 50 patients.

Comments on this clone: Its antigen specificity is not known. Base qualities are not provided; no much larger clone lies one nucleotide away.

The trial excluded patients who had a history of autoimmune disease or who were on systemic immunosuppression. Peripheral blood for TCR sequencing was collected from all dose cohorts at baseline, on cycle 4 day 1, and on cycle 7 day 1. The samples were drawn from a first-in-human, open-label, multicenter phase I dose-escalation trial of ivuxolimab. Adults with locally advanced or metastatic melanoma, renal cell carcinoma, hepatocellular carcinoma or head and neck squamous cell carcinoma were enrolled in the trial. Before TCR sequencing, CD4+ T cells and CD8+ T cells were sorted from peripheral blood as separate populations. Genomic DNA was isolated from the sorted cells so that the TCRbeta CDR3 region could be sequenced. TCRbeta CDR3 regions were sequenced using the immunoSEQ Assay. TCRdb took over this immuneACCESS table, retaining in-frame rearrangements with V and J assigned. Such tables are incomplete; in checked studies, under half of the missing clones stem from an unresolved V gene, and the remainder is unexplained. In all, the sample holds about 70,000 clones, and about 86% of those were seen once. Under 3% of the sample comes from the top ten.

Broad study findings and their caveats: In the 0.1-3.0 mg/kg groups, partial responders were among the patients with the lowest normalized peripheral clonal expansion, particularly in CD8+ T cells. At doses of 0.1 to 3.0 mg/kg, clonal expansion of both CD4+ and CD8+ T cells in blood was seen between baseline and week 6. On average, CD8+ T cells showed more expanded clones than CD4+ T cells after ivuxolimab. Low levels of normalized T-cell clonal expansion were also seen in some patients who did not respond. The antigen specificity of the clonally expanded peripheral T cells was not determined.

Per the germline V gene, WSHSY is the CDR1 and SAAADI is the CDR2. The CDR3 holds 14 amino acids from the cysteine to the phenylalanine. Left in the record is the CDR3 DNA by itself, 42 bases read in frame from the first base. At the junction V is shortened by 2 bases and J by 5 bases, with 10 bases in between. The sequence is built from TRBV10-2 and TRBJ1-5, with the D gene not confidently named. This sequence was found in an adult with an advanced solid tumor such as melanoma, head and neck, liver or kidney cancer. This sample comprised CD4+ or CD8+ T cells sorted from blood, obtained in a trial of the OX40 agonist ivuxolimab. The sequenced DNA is TGCGCCAGCAGTGAGGGTCGGGGTGATCAGCCCCAGCATTTT. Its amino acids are CASSEGRGDQPQHF.